A single sample gave rise to the 30 T cell receptor beta chains below, sequenced in a study of T cell responses to AZD1222 COVID-19 vaccine. Produced via immunoSEQ multiplex PCR; TCRdb's table is partial and in-frame only. The data hold around 90,000 clones, with 80% to 90% observed a single time. The input for sequencing was peripheral blood, taken on day 0 of AZD1222 vaccination. The receptor set was obtained from an adult in good health.

The V and J genes are TRBV29-1 and TRBJ1-2; 10 bases line up with TRBD1. This CDR3 region has 12 residues. Unmatched junction bases numbered 5, after V lost 7 bases and J lost 6 bases. The germline gives CDR1 SQVTM, CDR2 ANQGSEA. The CDR3 spells CSGSTGGDGYTF. CDR3 DNA: TGCAGCGGATCGACAGGGGGCGATGGCTACACCTTC.

This clone was found once. The rearrangement links TRBV7-9 to TRBJ2-6; D is perhaps TRBD1 or TRBD2 (5 bases each). Trimming cost V 5 bases and J 0 bases, with 11 bases left between them. There are 16 residues in the CDR3. Germline V lookup: CDR1 SEHNR, CDR2 FQNEAQ (reference sequence). The CDR3 loop is CASSPGTDSGANVLTF. CDR3 DNA sequence: TGTGCCAGCAGCCCCGGGACGGACTCTGGGGCCAACGTCCTGACTTTC.

The chain joins TRBV30 to TRBJ1-2, with D maybe TRBD1 (6 bases). Germline values: CDR1 GTSNPN, CDR2 SVGIG (reference sequence). This CDR3 has 14 residues. Trimming shortened V by 0 bases and J by 3 bases, and 11 bases separated the two germline ends. CDR3 loop: CAWSVREGDYGYTF. The CDR3 DNA reads as TGTGCCTGGAGTGTACGGGAGGGGGACTATGGCTACACCTTC.

The genes are TRBV25-1 and TRBJ1-1; D may be TRBD1 (6 bases). V was clipped by 4 bases and J by 1 base, with 13 bases between them. The length of the CDR3 is 15 residues. Germline V lookup: CDR1 MGHDK, CDR2 SYGVNS. As DNA, the CDR3 is TGTGCCAGCAGTGGATGGGACACAGGGAACACTGAAGCTTTCTTT. This sequence encodes CASSGWDTGNTEAFF.

The chain has TRBV9 and TRBJ1-5; TRBD1 aligns across 7 bases. The germline V gene encodes CDR1 SGDLS and CDR2 YYNGEE. The CDR3 runs 14 residues. V dropped 4 bases and J dropped 6; count of bases not matched to a gene: 7. CDR3 nucleotide sequence: TGTGCCAGCAGCCCGACAGGGCAGGGTCAGCCCCAGCATTTT. Translation gives CASSPTGQGQPQHF.

The gene calls are TRBV7-3 and TRBJ2-2, with D possibly TRBD1 on 5 matching bases. CDR1 and CDR2 (germline): SGHTA, FQGTGA. V was pared by 2 bases and J by 4 bases, with 11 bases between. This CDR3 is 15 amino acids long. The CDR3 DNA reads TGTGCCAGCAGCTTAGCGGCAGGGCGCACCGGGGAGCTGTTTTTT. It encodes CASSLAAGRTGELFF.

This sequence joins TRBV11-3 and TRBJ2-2, with no clear D. The V end lost 5 bases, the J end lost 10 bases, and 5 bases lay between the germline ends. The CDR3 sequence is 10 residues long. Germline CDR1 is SGHNT and CDR2 is YENEEA. The CDR3 region is CASSITELFF. The CDR3 DNA is TGTGCCAGCAGCATCACGGAGCTGTTTTTT.

The V call is TRBV7-9, the J call TRBJ2-7, with 13 bases that match TRBD2. The J segment lost 0 bases and the V segment lost 1 base, leaving 6 bases of the junction unmatched. The CDR3 is 18 residues long. Germline V lookup: CDR1 SEHNR, CDR2 FQNEAQ (reference sequence). As DNA, the CDR3 is TGTGCCAGCAGCTTAGGCCCGGGACTAGCGGGAAACTCCTACGAGCAGTACTTC. Residues: CASSLGPGLAGNSYEQYF.

The rearrangement joins TRBV7-8 to TRBJ2-1; D is uncertain. V was shortened by 1 base and J by 10 bases, with 5 bases between the two germline ends. CDR3 length equals 11 residues. Germline V CDR1 and CDR2: SGHVS, FQNEAQ. The CDR3, as DNA: TGTGCCAGCAGCTTAGATTTCGAGCAGTTCTTC. Translation: CASSLDFEQFF.

The chain joins TRBV19 to TRBJ1-3, with unresolved D. Trimming cost V 7 bases and J 0 bases, with 4 bases left between them. Germline lookup yields CDR1 LNHDA and CDR2 SQIVND (reference sequence). The CDR3 runs 12 residues. The CDR3, as DNA: TGTGCCAGTACGGCCTCTGGAAACACCATATATTTT. Translated, it gives CASTASGNTIYF.

The chain recombines TRBV27 with TRBJ2-7, with a possible D match to TRBD1 (8 bases). The CDR3 has 15 residues. Trimming stripped 5 bases from V and 1 base from J, with 15 bases between. Germline CDR1 is MNHEY and CDR2 is SMNVEV (reference sequence). Here the CDR3 reads CASSPTGGGSYEQYF. CDR3 nucleotides: TGTGCCAGCAGTCCTACAGGGGGAGGGTCCTACGAGCAGTACTTC.

The chain combines TRBV3-1 (or the pseudogene TRBV3-2) with TRBJ1-1, with TRBD1 matching 7 bases. The ends lost 4 bases at V and 5 bases at J; junction bases unmatched: 10. Germline CDR1 reads LGHDT; CDR2 reads YNNKEL (reference sequence). CDR3 size: 15 residues. The chain's CDR3 is CASSRSDRRWTEAFF. CDR3 nucleotide sequence: TGTGCCAGCAGCCGCTCGGACAGGAGGTGGACTGAAGCTTTCTTT.

In DNA form, the CDR3 reads TGTGCCATCAGTGAGTCTGAGACAGATGGCTACACCTTC. Amino acids: CAISESETDGYTF. J is TRBJ1-2 and V is TRBV10-3; possibly TRBD1 for D (5 bases). Germline V gene sequence: CDR1 ENHRY, CDR2 SYGVKD. V was clipped by 0 bases and J by 6 bases, with 8 bases between them. The length of the CDR3 is 13 residues.

The J gene is TRBJ1-5, the V gene TRBV19, with no clear D. Germline V gene sequence: CDR1 LNHDA, CDR2 SQIVND (reference sequence). V lost 5 bases and J 8 bases, leaving 13 bases between the germline ends. The CDR3 length is 13 residues. In nucleotides, the CDR3 is TGTGCCAGTAGTCCGACCCTCGCGGAGCCCCAGCATTTT. Translated, it gives CASSPTLAEPQHF.

The rearrangement links TRBV5-1 to TRBJ1-6; 9 bases map to TRBD1. V gave up 4 bases and J gave up 4 bases; unmatched junction bases: 3. Germline lookup yields CDR1 SGHRS and CDR2 YFSETQ. This CDR3 spans 15 amino acids. In DNA, the CDR3 is TGCGCCAGCAGCACCGGACAGGGGTATAATTCACCCCTCCACTTT. Its protein product is CASSTGQGYNSPLHF.

Comment on this clone: This sample also contains other DNA sequences that code for the same CDR3. J is TRBJ1-1 and V is TRBV30; tentative D call: TRBD1 (6 bases). The CDR3 sequence is 14 residues long. V lost 2 bases and J 0 bases, leaving 10 bases between the germline ends. CDR1 and CDR2 from the germline V gene are GTSNPN and SVGIG (reference sequence). The CDR3 DNA is TGTGCCTGGAGTCGGGACAACTTGAACACTGAAGCTTTCTTT. Protein: CAWSRDNLNTEAFF.

The chain combines TRBV5-4 with TRBJ2-5; D may be TRBD2 (7 bases). Germline V gene data show CDR1 as SGHNT and CDR2 as YYREEE (reference sequence). The V end lost 6 bases, the J end lost 4 bases, and 19 bases lay between the germline ends. The CDR3 spans 15 residues. CDR3 amino acids: CASTWTGGQGETQYF. The CDR3, as DNA: TGTGCCAGCACCTGGACCGGGGGGCAGGGAGAGACCCAGTACTTC.

The CDR3 sequence is CAISELGPGSGYTF. The CDR3 DNA is TGTGCCATCAGTGAGTTAGGGCCAGGGAGCGGCTACACCTTC. The chain links TRBV10-3 to TRBJ1-2; the D gene is possibly TRBD1 (5 bases). Germline V gene lookup returns CDR1 ENHRY and CDR2 SYGVKD. Trimming removed 1 base at V and 8 bases at J, with 14 bases between. This CDR3 has 14 residues.

The gene calls are TRBV5-8 and TRBJ2-1, with unresolved D. The CDR3 extends over 17 amino acids. The V and J ends lost 4 bases and 2 bases respectively, with 19 bases between them. Germline CDR1 and CDR2: SGHTS and YDEGEE. The CDR3 sequence: CASSRTDLLGPYNEQFF. CDR3 nucleotide sequence: TGTGCCAGCAGCAGAACGGACCTCTTGGGCCCCTACAATGAGCAGTTCTTC. Filled out from reference TRBV5-8 and TRBJ2-1, the complete variable domain reads EAGVTQSPTHLIKTRGQQATLRCSPISGHTSVYWYQQALGLGLQFLLWYDEGEERNRGNFPPRFSGRQFPNYSSELNVNALELEDSALYLCASSRTDLLGPYNEQFFGPGTRLTVL.

This clone was observed once. The chain employs TRBV30 and TRBJ2-7; D unclear. The CDR3 totals 13 residues. V shed 4 bases and J shed 3 bases, with 13 bases lying between them. Germline V gene lookup returns CDR1 GTSNPN and CDR2 SVGIG (reference sequence). This CDR3 reads CAWIPLGGYEQYF. CDR3 bases: TGTGCCTGGATTCCCTTGGGCGGCTACGAGCAGTACTTC. The variable domain in full, with the rest retrieved from reference TRBV30 and TRBJ2-7, is SQTIHQWPATLVQPVGSPLSLECTVEGTSNPNLYWYRQAAGRGLQLLFYSVGIGQISSEVPQNLSASRPQDRQFILSSKKLLLSDSGFYLCAWIPLGGYEQYFGPGTRLTVT.

This chain links TRBV6-5 with TRBJ2-5; 9 bases are a match to TRBD2. Germline V gene sequence: CDR1 MNHEY, CDR2 SVGAGI. There are 15 residues in the CDR3. V shed 5 bases, J shed 5 bases, and the junction held 9 bases outside the gene matches. This chain's CDR3 is CASSPLAGRSETQYF. The CDR3, as DNA: TGTGCCAGCAGTCCGCTAGCGGGGCGCTCGGAGACCCAGTACTTC.

V and J are TRBV10-3 and TRBJ2-1; 13 nucleotides line up with TRBD2. CDR3 length equals 15 residues. V lost 7 bases and J lost 11; bases outside the gene matches: 11. Per the germline V gene, CDR1 is ENHRY and CDR2 is SYGVKD. The CDR3 DNA sequence: TGTGCCATCAACTTTCCCGGGACTAGCGGGAATCAGCAGTTCTTC. It translates to CAINFPGTSGNQQFF.

The J gene is TRBJ1-6, the V gene TRBV3-1 (or the pseudogene TRBV3-2); D perhaps matches TRBD1 (5 bases). The CDR3 sequence is 13 residues long. V lost 8 bases to trimming and J lost 10 bases, with 15 bases between them. The germline CDR1 and CDR2 sequences are LGHDT and YNNKEL (reference sequence). The CDR3 DNA reads as TGTGCCAGCCAAGAGGGGTTTTACTCACCCCTCCACTTT. Translation: CASQEGFYSPLHF.

The chain carries TRBV18 and TRBJ1-2; TRBD1 is a possible D gene (6 bases). The ends were cut back, 6 bases at V and 4 bases at J, with 18 bases in the middle. Germline loops: CDR1 KGHSH, CDR2 LQKENI. The CDR3 extends over 15 amino acids. CDR3 protein: CASSPRGGAVYGYTF. In nucleotides, the CDR3 is TGTGCCAGCTCCCCTCGCGGGGGGGCCGTCTATGGCTACACCTTC.

The genes are TRBV9 and TRBJ2-3; D remains unclear. CDR3 length: 13 amino acids. The germline V gene has CDR1 SGDLS and CDR2 YYNGEE. Between the trimmed V and J ends, which lost 1 base and 5 bases, there was a span of 8 bases. The CDR3 coding sequence is TGTGCCAGCAGCGTACAAGGAGAAGATACGCAGTATTTT. Translated, it gives CASSVQGEDTQYF.

The chain links TRBV25-1 to TRBJ1-3; 7 bases match TRBD1. Germline V gene data show CDR1 as MGHDK and CDR2 as SYGVNS. V dropped 3 bases and J dropped 1; count of bases not matched to a gene: 3. This CDR3 is 15 amino acids long. In DNA, the CDR3 is TGTGCCAGCAGTGAGGCAGGGGGGTCTGGAAACACCATATATTTT. It is translated as CASSEAGGSGNTIYF.

The rearrangement uses TRBV5-4 and TRBJ2-1, with 7 bases fitting TRBD2. The ends lost 0 bases at V and 9 bases at J; junction bases unmatched: 0. The CDR3 is 12 residues long. Germline loops: CDR1 SGHNT, CDR2 YYREEE (reference sequence). The CDR3 loop is CASSLGGGEQFF. The DNA for the CDR3 is TGTGCCAGCAGCTTGGGGGGGGGTGAGCAGTTCTTC.

V and J are TRBV19 and TRBJ2-5, with TRBD1 matching 8 bases. Germline assignment: CDR1 LNHDA and CDR2 SQIVND (reference sequence). The CDR3 consists of 13 residues. Unmatched junction bases numbered 4, after V lost 5 bases and J lost 5 bases. In nucleotides, the CDR3 is TGTGCCAGTAGTGACAGGGGAGGCGAGACCCAGTACTTC. Protein product: CASSDRGGETQYF.

The rearrangement joins TRBV30 to TRBJ1-6; D might be TRBD1 (6 bases). Trimming pared 6 bases from V and 7 bases from J, leaving 13 bases between. Per the germline V gene, CDR1 is GTSNPN and CDR2 is SVGIG (reference sequence). This CDR3 contains 13 residues. The chain's CDR3 is CACILGGNSPLHF. In DNA, the CDR3 is TGTGCCTGTATCCTAGGGGGGAATTCACCCCTCCACTTT.

This clone is a singleton in its sample. The gene calls are TRBV30 and TRBJ1-5, with 9 bases lining up with TRBD1. Germline V CDR1 and CDR2: GTSNPN, SVGIG (reference sequence). The J segment lost 3 bases and the V segment lost 4 bases, leaving 4 bases of the junction unmatched. The CDR3 totals 14 residues. The CDR3 nucleotides read TGTGCCTGGACGGGACAGGGTTCCAATCAGCCCCAGCATTTT. Its translation is CAWTGQGSNQPQHF. The entire variable domain, with the rest obtained from reference TRBV30 and TRBJ1-5, is as follows: SQTIHQWPATLVQPVGSPLSLECTVEGTSNPNLYWYRQAAGRGLQLLFYSVGIGQISSEVPQNLSASRPQDRQFILSSKKLLLSDSGFYLCAWTGQGSNQPQHFGDGTRLSIL.